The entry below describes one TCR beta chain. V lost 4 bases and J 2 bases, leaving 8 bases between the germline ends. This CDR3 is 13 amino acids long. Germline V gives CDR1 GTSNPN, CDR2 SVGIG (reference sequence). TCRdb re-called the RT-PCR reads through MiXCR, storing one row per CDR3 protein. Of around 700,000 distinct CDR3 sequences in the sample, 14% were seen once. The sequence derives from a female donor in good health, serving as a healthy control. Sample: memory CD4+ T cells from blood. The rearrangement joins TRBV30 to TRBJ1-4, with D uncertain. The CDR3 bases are TGTGCCTGGACATCCGGGACTAATGAAAAACTGTTTTTT. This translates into CAWTSGTNEKLFF.